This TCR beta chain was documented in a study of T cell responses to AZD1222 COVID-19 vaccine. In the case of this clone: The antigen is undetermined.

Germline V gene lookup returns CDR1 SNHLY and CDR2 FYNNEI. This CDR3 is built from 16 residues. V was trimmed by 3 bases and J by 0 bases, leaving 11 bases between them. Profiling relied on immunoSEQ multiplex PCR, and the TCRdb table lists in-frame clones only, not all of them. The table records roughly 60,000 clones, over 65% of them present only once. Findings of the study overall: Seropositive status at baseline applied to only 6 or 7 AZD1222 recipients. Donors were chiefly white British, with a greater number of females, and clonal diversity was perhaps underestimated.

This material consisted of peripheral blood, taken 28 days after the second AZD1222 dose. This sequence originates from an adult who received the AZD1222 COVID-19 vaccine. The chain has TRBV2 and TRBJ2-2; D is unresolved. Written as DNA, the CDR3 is TGTGCCAGCAGTGATTTAGGACCTTCGAACACCGGGGAGCTGTTTTTT. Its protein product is CASSDLGPSNTGELFF.